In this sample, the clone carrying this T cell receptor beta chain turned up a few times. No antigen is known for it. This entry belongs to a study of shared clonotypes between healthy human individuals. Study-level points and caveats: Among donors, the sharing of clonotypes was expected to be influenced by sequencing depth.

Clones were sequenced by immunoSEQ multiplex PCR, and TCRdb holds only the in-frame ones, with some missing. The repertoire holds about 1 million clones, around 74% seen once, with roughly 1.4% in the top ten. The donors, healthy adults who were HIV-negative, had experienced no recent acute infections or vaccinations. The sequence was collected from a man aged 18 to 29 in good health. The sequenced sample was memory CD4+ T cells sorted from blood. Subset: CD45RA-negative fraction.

The CDR3 nucleotides read TGTGCCTGGGACGCCGGGGACAGGGCCTACAATGAGCAGTTCTTC. Translating it yields CAWDAGDRAYNEQFF. V is TRBV30 and J is TRBJ2-1; 9 nucleotides agree with TRBD1. The J segment lost 2 bases and the V segment lost 5 bases, leaving 7 bases of the junction unmatched. The CDR3 runs 15 residues. Germline-derived CDR1 and CDR2 are GTSNPN and SVGIG (reference sequence).